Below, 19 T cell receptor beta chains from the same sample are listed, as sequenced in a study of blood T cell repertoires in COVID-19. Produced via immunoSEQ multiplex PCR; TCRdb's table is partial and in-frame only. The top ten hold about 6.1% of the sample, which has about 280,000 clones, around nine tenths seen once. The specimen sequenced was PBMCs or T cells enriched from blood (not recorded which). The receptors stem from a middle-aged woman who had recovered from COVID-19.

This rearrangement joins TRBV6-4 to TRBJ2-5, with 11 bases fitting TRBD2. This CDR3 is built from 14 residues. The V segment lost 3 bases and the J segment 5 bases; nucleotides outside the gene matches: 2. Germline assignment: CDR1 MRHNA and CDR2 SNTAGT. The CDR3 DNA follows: TGTGCCAGCAGTGAGACTAGCGGGAAGGAGACCCAGTACTTC. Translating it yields CASSETSGKETQYF.

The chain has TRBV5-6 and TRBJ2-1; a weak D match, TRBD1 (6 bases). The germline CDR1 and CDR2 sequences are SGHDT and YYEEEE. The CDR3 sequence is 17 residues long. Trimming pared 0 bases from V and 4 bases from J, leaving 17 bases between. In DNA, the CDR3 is TGTGCCAGCAGCTTGGGGTCTACAGGGAAGGGATACAATGAGCAGTTCTTC. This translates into CASSLGSTGKGYNEQFF.

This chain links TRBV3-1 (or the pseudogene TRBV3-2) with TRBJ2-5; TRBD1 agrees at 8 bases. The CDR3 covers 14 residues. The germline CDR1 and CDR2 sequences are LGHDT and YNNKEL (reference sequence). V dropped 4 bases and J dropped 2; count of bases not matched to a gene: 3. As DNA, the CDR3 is TGTGCCAGCAGCCGAGGACAGGGTCAAGAGACCCAGTACTTC. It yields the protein CASSRGQGQETQYF.

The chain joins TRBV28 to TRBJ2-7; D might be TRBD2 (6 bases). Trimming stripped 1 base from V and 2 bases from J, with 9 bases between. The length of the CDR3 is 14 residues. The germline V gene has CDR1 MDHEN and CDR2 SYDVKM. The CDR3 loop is CASSLSAGTYEQYF. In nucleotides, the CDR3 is TGTGCCAGCAGTTTATCGGCGGGGACCTACGAGCAGTACTTC.

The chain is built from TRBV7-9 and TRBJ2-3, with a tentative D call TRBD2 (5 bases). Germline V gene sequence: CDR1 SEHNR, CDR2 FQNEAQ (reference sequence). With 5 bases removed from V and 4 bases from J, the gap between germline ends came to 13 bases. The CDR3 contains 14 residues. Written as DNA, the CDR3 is TGTGCCAGCAGCCCGGCGGACTGGGCAGATACGCAGTATTTT. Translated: CASSPADWADTQYF.

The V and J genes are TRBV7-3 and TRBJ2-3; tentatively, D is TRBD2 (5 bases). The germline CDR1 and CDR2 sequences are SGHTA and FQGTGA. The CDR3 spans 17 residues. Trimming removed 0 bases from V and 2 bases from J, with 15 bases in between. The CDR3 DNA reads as TGTGCCAGCAGCTTAACTACCGGCGGAGGTATCACAGATACGCAGTATTTT. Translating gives CASSLTTGGGITDTQYF.

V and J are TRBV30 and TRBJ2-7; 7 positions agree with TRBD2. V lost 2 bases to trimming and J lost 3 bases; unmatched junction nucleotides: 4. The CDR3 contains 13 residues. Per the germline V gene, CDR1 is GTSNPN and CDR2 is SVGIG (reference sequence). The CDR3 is CAWSSGGYYEQYF. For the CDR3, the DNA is TGTGCCTGGAGTTCGGGGGGATACTACGAGCAGTACTTC.

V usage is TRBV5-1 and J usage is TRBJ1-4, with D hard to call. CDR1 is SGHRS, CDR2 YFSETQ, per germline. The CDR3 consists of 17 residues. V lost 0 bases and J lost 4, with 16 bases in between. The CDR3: CASSLADPLRGNEKLFF. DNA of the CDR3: TGCGCCAGCAGCTTGGCGGACCCTCTCCGGGGTAATGAAAAACTGTTTTTT.

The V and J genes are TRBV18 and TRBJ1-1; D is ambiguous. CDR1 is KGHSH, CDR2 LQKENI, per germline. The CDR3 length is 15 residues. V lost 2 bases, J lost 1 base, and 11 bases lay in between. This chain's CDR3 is CASSPGPGENTEAFF. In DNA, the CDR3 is TGTGCCAGCTCACCAGGGCCCGGGGAGAACACTGAAGCTTTCTTT.

The CDR3 here is CASSVQGWNEQFF. CDR3 nucleotides: TGTGCCAGCAGTGTTCAGGGGTGGAATGAGCAGTTCTTC. The rearrangement joins TRBV28 to TRBJ2-1, with D tentatively TRBD1 (6 bases). CDR1 MDHEN and CDR2 SYDVKM come from the germline V gene. V was shortened by 5 bases and J by 7 bases, with 12 bases between the two germline ends. The CDR3 loop spans 13 amino acids.

Here the CDR3 reads CASRRLGGSINTGELFF. CDR3 DNA sequence: TGTGCCAGTAGACGCCTGGGCGGGAGTATAAACACCGGGGAGCTGTTTTTT. The chain recombines TRBV19 with TRBJ2-2; 7 bases line up with TRBD2. V lost 6 bases, J lost 2 bases, and 12 bases stayed unmatched. Germline V CDR1 and CDR2: LNHDA, SQIVND (reference sequence). The CDR3 is made up of 17 amino acids.

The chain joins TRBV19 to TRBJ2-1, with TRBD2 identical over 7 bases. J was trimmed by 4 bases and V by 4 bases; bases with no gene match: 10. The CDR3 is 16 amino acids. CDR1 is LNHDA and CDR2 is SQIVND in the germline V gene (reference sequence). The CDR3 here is CASSRTSSGAYNEQFF. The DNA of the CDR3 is TGTGCCAGTAGTAGAACGTCCAGCGGGGCGTACAATGAGCAGTTCTTC.

The CDR3 region is CASDHSGTGELFF. For the CDR3, the DNA is TGTGCCAGCGATCATTCGGGGACCGGGGAGCTGTTTTTT. This sequence joins TRBV6-5 and TRBJ2-2; maybe TRBD2 (5 bases). Trimming stripped 8 bases from V and 5 bases from J, with 12 bases between. This CDR3 is built from 13 residues. In germline, CDR1 is MNHEY, CDR2 SVGAGI.

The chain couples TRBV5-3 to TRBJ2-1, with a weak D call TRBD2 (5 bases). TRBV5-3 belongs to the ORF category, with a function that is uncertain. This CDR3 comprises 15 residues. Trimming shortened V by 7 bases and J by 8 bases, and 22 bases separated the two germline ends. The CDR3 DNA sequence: TGTGCCAGAGGGGAGAGAGACAAGTGGATCCATGAGCAGTTCTTC. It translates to CARGERDKWIHEQFF.

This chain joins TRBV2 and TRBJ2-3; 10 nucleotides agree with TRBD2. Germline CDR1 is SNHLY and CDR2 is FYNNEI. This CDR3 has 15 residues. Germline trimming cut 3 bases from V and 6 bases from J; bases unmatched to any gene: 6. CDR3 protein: CASSDILAGADTQYF. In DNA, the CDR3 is TGTGCCAGCAGTGACATTCTAGCGGGAGCGGATACGCAGTATTTT.

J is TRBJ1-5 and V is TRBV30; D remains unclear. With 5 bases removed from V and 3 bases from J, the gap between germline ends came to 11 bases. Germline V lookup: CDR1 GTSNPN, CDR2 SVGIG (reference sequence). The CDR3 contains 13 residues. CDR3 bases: TGTGCCTGGGCAAGGGAGTCCAATCAGCCCCAGCATTTT. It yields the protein CAWARESNQPQHF.

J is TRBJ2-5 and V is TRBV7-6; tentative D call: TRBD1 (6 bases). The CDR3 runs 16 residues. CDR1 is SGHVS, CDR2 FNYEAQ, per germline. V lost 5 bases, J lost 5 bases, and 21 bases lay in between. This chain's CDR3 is CASSLNHRVVGETQYF. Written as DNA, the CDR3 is TGTGCCAGCAGCCTTAACCACAGGGTAGTGGGGGAGACCCAGTACTTC.

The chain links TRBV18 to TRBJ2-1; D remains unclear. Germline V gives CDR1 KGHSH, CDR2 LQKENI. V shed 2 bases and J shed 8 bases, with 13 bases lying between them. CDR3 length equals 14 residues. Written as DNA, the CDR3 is TGTGCCAGCTCACCAGTGAATGCCGGGTATGAGCAGTTCTTC. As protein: CASSPVNAGYEQFF.

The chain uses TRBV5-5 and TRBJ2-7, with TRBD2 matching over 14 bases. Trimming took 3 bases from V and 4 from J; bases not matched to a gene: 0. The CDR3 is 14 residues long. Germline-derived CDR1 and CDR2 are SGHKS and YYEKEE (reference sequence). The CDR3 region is CASSWTSGRYEQYF. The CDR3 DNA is TGTGCCAGCAGCTGGACTAGCGGGAGGTACGAGCAGTACTTC.